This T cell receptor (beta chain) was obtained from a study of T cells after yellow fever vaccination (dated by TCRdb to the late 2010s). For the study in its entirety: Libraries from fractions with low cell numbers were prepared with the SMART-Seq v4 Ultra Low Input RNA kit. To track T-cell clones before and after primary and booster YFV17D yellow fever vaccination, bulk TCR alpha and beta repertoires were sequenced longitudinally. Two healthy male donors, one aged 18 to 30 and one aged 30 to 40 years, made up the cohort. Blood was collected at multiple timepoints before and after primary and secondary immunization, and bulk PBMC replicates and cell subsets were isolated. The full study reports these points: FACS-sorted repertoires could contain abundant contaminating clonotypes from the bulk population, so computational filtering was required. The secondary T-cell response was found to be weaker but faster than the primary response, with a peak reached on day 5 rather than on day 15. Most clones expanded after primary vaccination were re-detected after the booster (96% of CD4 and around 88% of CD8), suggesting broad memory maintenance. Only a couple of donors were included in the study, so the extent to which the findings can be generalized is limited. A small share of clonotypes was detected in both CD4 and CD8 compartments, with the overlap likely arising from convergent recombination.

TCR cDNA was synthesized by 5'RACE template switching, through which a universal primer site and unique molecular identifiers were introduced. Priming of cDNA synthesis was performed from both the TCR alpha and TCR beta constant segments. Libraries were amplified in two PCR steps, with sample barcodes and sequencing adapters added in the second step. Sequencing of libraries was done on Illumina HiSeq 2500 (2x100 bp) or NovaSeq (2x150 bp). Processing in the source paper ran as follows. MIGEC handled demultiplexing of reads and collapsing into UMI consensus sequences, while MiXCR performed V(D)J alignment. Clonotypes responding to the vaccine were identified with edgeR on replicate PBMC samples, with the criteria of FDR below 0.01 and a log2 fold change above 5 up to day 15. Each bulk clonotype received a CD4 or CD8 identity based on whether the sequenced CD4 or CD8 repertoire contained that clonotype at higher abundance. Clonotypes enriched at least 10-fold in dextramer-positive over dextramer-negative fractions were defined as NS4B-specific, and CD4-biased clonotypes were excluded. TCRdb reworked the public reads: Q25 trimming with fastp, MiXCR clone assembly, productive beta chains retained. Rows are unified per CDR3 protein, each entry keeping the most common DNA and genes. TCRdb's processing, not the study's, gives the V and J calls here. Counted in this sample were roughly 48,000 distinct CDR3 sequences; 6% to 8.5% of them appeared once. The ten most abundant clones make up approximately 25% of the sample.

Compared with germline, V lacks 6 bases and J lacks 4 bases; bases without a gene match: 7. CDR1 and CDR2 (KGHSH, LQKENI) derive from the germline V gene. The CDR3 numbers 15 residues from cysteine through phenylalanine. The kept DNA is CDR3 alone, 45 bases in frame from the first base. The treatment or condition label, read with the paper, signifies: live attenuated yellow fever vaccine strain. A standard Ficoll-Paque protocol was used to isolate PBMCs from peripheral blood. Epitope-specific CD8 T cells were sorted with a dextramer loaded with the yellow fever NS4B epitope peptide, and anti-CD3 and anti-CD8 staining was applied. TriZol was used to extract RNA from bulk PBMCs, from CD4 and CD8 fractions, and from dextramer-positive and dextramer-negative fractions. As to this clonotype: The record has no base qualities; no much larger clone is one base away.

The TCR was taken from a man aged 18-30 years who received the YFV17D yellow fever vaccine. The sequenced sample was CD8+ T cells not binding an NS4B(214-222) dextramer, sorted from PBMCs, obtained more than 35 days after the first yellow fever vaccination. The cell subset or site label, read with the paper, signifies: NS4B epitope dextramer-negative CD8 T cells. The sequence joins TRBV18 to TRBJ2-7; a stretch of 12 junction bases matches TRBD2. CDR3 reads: CASSDRTSGMYEQYF. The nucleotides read TGTGCCAGCTCCGATAGGACTAGCGGGATGTACGAGCAGTACTTC.